The rows below give T cell receptor beta chains drawn from one sample of a study of beta chain features in type 1 diabetes. Data came from immunoSEQ multiplex PCR; TCRdb stores just in-frame clones and leaves some out. The sample yields a few hundred thousand clones, around 10% seen once. Sequenced material: central memory CD4+ T cells from blood. The origin of the receptors is a man under 40 with type 1 diabetes. The CDR3 runs from the conserved cysteine through the conserved F or W. A D gene is named only where the DNA matches it firmly. Clone size is shown for a subset of rows, as once, few, many or a class of expanded clone.

cdr3_nt cdr3_aa v_call cdr3_length j_call clone_size d_call
TGTGCCAGCAGCCATGGTGGCGGGAGGGCGGGCCAATACGAGCAGTACTTC CASSHGGGRAGQYEQYF TRBV5-4 17 TRBJ2-7 - TRBD2
TGTGCCAGCGGGGGCGGGAGCCCAAAGAGCGAGCAGTACTTC CASGGGSPKSEQYF TRBV28 14 TRBJ2-7 many -
TGCGCCAGCAATGAGGAGAATTCTGGGAGGAGGGCCAACGTCCTGACTTTC CASNEENSGRRANVLTF TRBV10-2 17 TRBJ2-6 - -
TGTGCCAGCACCTTAATTGGTACCGGGACAGTCTACAATGAGCAGTTCTTC CASTLIGTGTVYNEQFF TRBV2 17 TRBJ2-1 - TRBD1
TGTGCCAGCAGCACCCAGAGCGGGCTCCGCACAGATACGCAGTATTTT CASSTQSGLRTDTQYF TRBV5-4 16 TRBJ2-3 many -
TGCGCCAGCAGCTACCGGGACAGAGGAGATACGCAGTATTTT CASSYRDRGDTQYF TRBV10-1 14 TRBJ2-3 - TRBD1
TGTGCCAGCAGTTGGGGGCAGGGGGGAGACAATCAGCCCCAGCATTTT CASSWGQGGDNQPQHF TRBV6-6 16 TRBJ1-5 few TRBD1
TGTGCCAGCAGACAGGGACGGGCCACAGATACGCAGTATTTT CASRQGRATDTQYF TRBV6-6 14 TRBJ2-3 - -
TGTGCCAGCAGTCTGACTAGCGGGAGCGCAGATACGCAGTATTTT CASSLTSGSADTQYF TRBV28 15 TRBJ2-3 many TRBD2
TGTGCCAGCAGTCTCCTAGCGGGGGGGGCCGATGAGCAGTTCTTC CASSLLAGGADEQFF TRBV28 15 TRBJ2-1 - TRBD2
TGTGCCAGCTCAGCCCGGGACAGGGAAAGCACAGATACGCAGTATTTT CASSARDRESTDTQYF TRBV18 16 TRBJ2-3 few TRBD1
TGCGCCAGCAGCTTCCAGGGGTTTAGCGGGAGGCCATTCTACAATGAGCAGTTCTTC CASSFQGFSGRPFYNEQFF TRBV5-1 19 TRBJ2-1 - TRBD2
TGTGCCAGCAGTCCGACAGATGCAACTAATGAAAAACTGTTTTTT CASSPTDATNEKLFF TRBV6-1 15 TRBJ1-4 few -
TGTGCCAGCTCGCCCAGAGGGGAGGGAGAACAGCCCCAGCATTTT CASSPRGEGEQPQHF TRBV18 15 TRBJ1-5 - -
TGTGCCAGCTCACCCGTGGCTAGCGTCTCCTACGAGCAGTACTTC CASSPVASVSYEQYF TRBV18 15 TRBJ2-7 few -
TGTGCCAGCAGCTTAGGGACTAGCGGATACAATGAGCAGTTCTTC CASSLGTSGYNEQFF TRBV7-7 15 TRBJ2-1 few TRBD2